What follows are 21 T cell receptor beta chains derived from one specimen sequenced in a study of shared clonotypes between healthy human individuals. TCRdb's copy holds only in-frame clones and misses some; the assay was immunoSEQ multiplex PCR. The sample has 1.5 million to 2.5 million clones; about 95% are singletons. Naive CD8 cells, CD45RO-negative and positively selected for CCR7, excluded terminally differentiated effector memory CD45RA+ cells. Sequencing input: naive CD8+ T cells sorted from blood. Receptors originate from a man aged 18 to 29 in good health.

The rearrangement joins TRBV11-2 to TRBJ2-7; 8 bases match TRBD2. V dropped 6 bases and J dropped 5; count of bases not matched to a gene: 12. Per the germline V gene, CDR1 is SGHAT and CDR2 is FQNNGV. The CDR3 sequence is 15 residues long. The CDR3 is CASSYPGLGNDEQYF. The CDR3 nucleotides read TGTGCCAGCAGTTATCCGGGACTAGGGAACGACGAGCAGTACTTC.

The chain employs TRBV30 and TRBJ2-3; a possible D gene is TRBD1 (5 bases). With 0 bases removed from V and 3 bases from J, the gap between germline ends came to 13 bases. This CDR3 comprises 15 residues. CDR1 and CDR2 (germline): GTSNPN, SVGIG (reference sequence). The CDR3 sequence: CAWSVLQGRTDTQYF. CDR3 coding DNA: TGTGCCTGGAGTGTACTTCAGGGTAGGACAGATACGCAGTATTTT. The full variable domain, with the rest looked up from reference TRBV30 and TRBJ2-3, is SQTIHQWPATLVQPVGSPLSLECTVEGTSNPNLYWYRQAAGRGLQLLFYSVGIGQISSEVPQNLSASRPQDRQFILSSKKLLLSDSGFYLCAWSVLQGRTDTQYFGPGTRLTVL.

The V gene is TRBV6-5, the J gene TRBJ2-1, with 12 bases that match TRBD2. This CDR3 has 14 amino acids. Losses at the gene ends were 6 bases for V and 7 bases for J; bases not matched to a gene: 4. Germline V gene lookup returns CDR1 MNHEY and CDR2 SVGAGI. The CDR3 is CASSWTSGINEQFF. Written as DNA, the CDR3 is TGTGCCAGCAGCTGGACTAGCGGGATTAATGAGCAGTTCTTC.

This clone showed up just once. The chain links TRBV4-1 to TRBJ1-2; a possible D gene is TRBD1 (6 bases). The CDR3 runs 15 residues. Germline assignment: CDR1 MGHRA and CDR2 YSYEKL. Between the trimmed V and J ends, which lost 1 base and 8 bases, there was a span of 17 bases. Written as DNA, the CDR3 is TGCGCCAGCAGCCAAGGGCAGGGGCCGGGAGGAGGCTACACCTTC. Protein: CASSQGQGPGGGYTF.

The rearrangement links TRBV2 to TRBJ2-1, with D hard to call. The germline V gene has CDR1 SNHLY and CDR2 FYNNEI. Trimming left V 7 bases short and J 3 bases short, with 7 bases between. The CDR3 has 12 amino acids. In DNA form, the CDR3 reads TGTGCCAGCACTGACGACTACAATGAGCAGTTCTTC. This codes for CASTDDYNEQFF.

The V and J genes are TRBV28 and TRBJ2-1; possibly TRBD1 for D (6 bases). V was shortened by 5 bases and J by 7 bases, with 12 bases between the two germline ends. Germline lookup yields CDR1 MDHEN and CDR2 SYDVKM. The CDR3 loop spans 13 amino acids. The CDR3 sequence: CASSPHRANEQFF. In DNA, the CDR3 is TGTGCCAGCAGTCCGCACAGGGCTAATGAGCAGTTCTTC.

The V and J genes are TRBV27 and TRBJ1-5; a weak D match, TRBD1 (5 bases). CDR3 size: 15 residues. The V end lost 4 bases, the J end lost 1 base, and 11 bases lay between the germline ends. The germline V gene has CDR1 MNHEY and CDR2 SMNVEV (reference sequence). For the CDR3, the DNA is TGTGCCAGCAGTTCCTTCCGGGACAGCAATCAGCCCCAGCATTTT. Its protein product is CASSSFRDSNQPQHF.

In this sample, this clone turned up once. The chain has TRBV7-8 and TRBJ1-5, with no clear D. Germline lookup yields CDR1 SGHVS and CDR2 FQNEAQ. The CDR3 totals 14 residues. V was cut by 5 bases and J by 9 bases, with 17 bases left in between. The CDR3 DNA is TGTGCCAGCAGCCTACTAGACGGTACCCCGCCCCAGCATTTT. Translated, it gives CASSLLDGTPPQHF.

The rearrangement joins TRBV10-3 to TRBJ2-3, with D maybe TRBD1 (6 bases). The CDR3 sequence is 17 residues long. The V gene's germline CDR1 is ENHRY and CDR2 SYGVKD. The V and J ends lost 0 bases and 4 bases respectively, with 17 bases between them. CDR3 coding DNA: TGTGCCATCAGTGAGTCGATTCCGGGACAACGGGCAGATACGCAGTATTTT. Translated, it gives CAISESIPGQRADTQYF.

The chain uses TRBV5-6 and TRBJ2-1; D is perhaps TRBD2 (6 bases). The CDR3 is 13 residues long. V gave up 2 bases and J gave up 8 bases, with 11 bases separating them. Germline CDR1 reads SGHDT; CDR2 reads YYEEEE. The DNA of the CDR3 is TGTGCCAGCAGCTTTGCGGGAATCTATGAGCAGTTCTTC. Amino acid sequence: CASSFAGIYEQFF.

The rearrangement joins TRBV9 to TRBJ2-5; TRBD1 aligns across 8 bases. With 2 bases clipped from V and 2 bases from J, the junction kept 5 bases outside the gene matches. This CDR3 is built from 15 residues. Germline values: CDR1 SGDLS, CDR2 YYNGEE. The CDR3 DNA reads TGTGCCAGCAGCGTCGACACAGGGGGACAAGAGACCCAGTACTTC. Its protein product is CASSVDTGGQETQYF.

The chain recombines TRBV27 with TRBJ2-7; no definite D call. V was trimmed by 4 bases and J by 0 bases, leaving 10 bases between them. CDR3 length: 14 residues. Germline V gives CDR1 MNHEY, CDR2 SMNVEV (reference sequence). The CDR3: CASSWGRGSYEQYF. The CDR3, as DNA: TGTGCCAGCAGTTGGGGTCGTGGCTCCTACGAGCAGTACTTC.

The rearrangement links TRBV5-6 to TRBJ2-7; D call uncertain. The V end lost 4 bases, the J end lost 6 bases, and 8 bases lay between the germline ends. This CDR3 region has 11 residues. In germline, CDR1 is SGHDT, CDR2 YYEEEE. The CDR3 sequence: CASSVDVEQYF. CDR3 bases: TGTGCCAGCAGCGTGGATGTCGAGCAGTACTTC.

This chain uses TRBV6-1 with TRBJ2-7; D tentatively fits TRBD1 or TRBD2 (6 bases each). CDR3 length: 14 amino acids. V was clipped by 5 bases and J by 0 bases, with 11 bases between them. Per germline, CDR1 MNHNS and CDR2 SASEGT. For the CDR3, the DNA is TGTGCCAGCAGTCGGGGGCCCCCCTCCTACGAGCAGTACTTC. It codes for CASSRGPPSYEQYF.

This sequence joins TRBV4-3 and TRBJ1-1, with 7 positions matching TRBD1. V shed 4 bases, J shed 5 bases, and the junction held 7 bases outside the gene matches. The CDR3 contains 14 residues. CDR1 and CDR2 (germline): LGHNA, YSLEER. In nucleotides, the CDR3 is TGCGCCAGCAGCCCGAACAGGGGTTGGACTGAAGCTTTCTTT. Its protein is CASSPNRGWTEAFF.

The chain links TRBV6-6 to TRBJ2-7, with D unresolved. The CDR3 spans 14 residues. Per germline, CDR1 MNHNY and CDR2 SVGAGI (reference sequence). The V and J ends lost 0 bases and 4 bases respectively, with 10 bases between them. The DNA of the CDR3 is TGTGCCAGCAGTTACTCTGAACCTGGATACGAGCAGTACTTC. This codes for CASSYSEPGYEQYF.

The CDR3 sequence: CASSLSLEWDRGNGQYF. As DNA, the CDR3 is TGTGCCAGCAGTCTCTCCCTCGAGTGGGACAGGGGAAACGGGCAGTACTTC. The chain combines TRBV28 with TRBJ2-7; 10 bases match TRBD1. Unmatched junction bases numbered 19, after V lost 5 bases and J lost 9 bases. CDR1 is MDHEN and CDR2 is SYDVKM in the germline V gene. The CDR3 loop spans 17 amino acids.

This rearrangement joins TRBV28 to TRBJ2-7; D is ambiguous. CDR3 length: 14 amino acids. V gave up 7 bases and J gave up 1 base, with 14 bases separating them. Germline values: CDR1 MDHEN, CDR2 SYDVKM. CDR3 region: CASTPRHISYEQYF. For the CDR3, the DNA is TGTGCCAGCACCCCACGGCACATTTCCTACGAGCAGTACTTC.

The chain links TRBV28 to TRBJ1-1; D not resolved. This CDR3 region has 13 residues. V lost 0 bases, J lost 6 bases, and 8 bases lay in between. Germline CDR1 is MDHEN and CDR2 is SYDVKM. CDR3: CASSLWGSAEAFF. DNA of the CDR3: TGTGCCAGCAGTTTATGGGGGTCGGCTGAAGCTTTCTTT.

J is TRBJ2-7 and V is TRBV27; 7 positions match TRBD1. Germline assignment: CDR1 MNHEY and CDR2 SMNVEV (reference sequence). The CDR3 loop spans 13 amino acids. After removal of 4 bases from V and 1 base from J, the junction contained 1 base not matched to a gene. The CDR3 sequence is CASSWGQSYEQYF. The CDR3 region has the DNA TGTGCCAGCAGTTGGGGACAGTCCTACGAGCAGTACTTC.

The chain links TRBV5-1 to TRBJ2-2; D possibly uses TRBD1 or TRBD2 (6 bases each). This CDR3 region has 16 residues. Per the germline V gene, CDR1 is SGHRS and CDR2 is YFSETQ. V lost 1 base to trimming and J lost 2 bases, with 12 bases between them. DNA of the CDR3: TGCGCCAGCAGCTTGTTGGGGGGCATAAACACCGGGGAGCTGTTTTTT. This codes for CASSLLGGINTGELFF.